This T cell receptor beta chain comes out of a study of identical twins. General observations from the study: Among beta out-of-frame sequences, excess sharing between twins appeared weaker. Twin-shared out-of-frame alpha sequences showed excess low generation probability. It was cross-sectional statistical analysis, not following the same donors, that the conclusions relied on.

Each CDR3 protein is one row after TCRdb ran MiXCR on the 5' RACE reads. The sample holds fewer than 250,000 distinct CDR3 sequences, roughly 15% seen once. About this clonotype itself: Its matching antigen is unknown.

In germline, CDR1 is MNHEY, CDR2 SVGEGT. The CDR3 loop spans 11 amino acids. Trimming pared 8 bases from V and 13 bases from J, leaving 15 bases between. The same specimen was also included in a second study, on T cells expressing NK-cell markers. That paper states: Eight donors were sequenced, seven testing HCMV-seropositive and one testing seronegative.

This chain uses TRBV6-2 or TRBV6-3 with TRBJ2-1; the D is unclear. The sample comprised CD8+ T cells sorted from blood. The TCR comes from a young woman in good health. CDR3 DNA sequence: TGTGCCAGCGGGCTAACTGGCCGACAGTTCTTC. It codes for CASGLTGRQFF.